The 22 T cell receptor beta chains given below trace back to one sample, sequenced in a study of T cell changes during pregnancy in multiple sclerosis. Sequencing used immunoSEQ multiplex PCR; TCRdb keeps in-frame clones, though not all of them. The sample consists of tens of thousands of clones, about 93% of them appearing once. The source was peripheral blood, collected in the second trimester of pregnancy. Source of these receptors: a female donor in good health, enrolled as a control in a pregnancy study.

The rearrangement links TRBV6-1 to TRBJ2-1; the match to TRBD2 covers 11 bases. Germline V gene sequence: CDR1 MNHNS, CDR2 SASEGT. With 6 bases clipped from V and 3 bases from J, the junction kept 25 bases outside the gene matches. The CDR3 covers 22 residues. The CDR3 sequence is CASREHLPVPSGGMVLYNEQFF. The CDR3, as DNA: TGTGCCAGCAGGGAACATCTACCTGTGCCTAGCGGGGGGATGGTACTCTACAATGAGCAGTTCTTC.

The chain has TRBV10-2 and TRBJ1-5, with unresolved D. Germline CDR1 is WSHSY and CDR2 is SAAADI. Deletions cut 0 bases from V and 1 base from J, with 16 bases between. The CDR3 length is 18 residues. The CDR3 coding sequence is TGCGCCAGCAGTGAGTCACCTAAAATGATAGAGAGCAATCAGCCCCAGCATTTT. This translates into CASSESPKMIESNQPQHF.

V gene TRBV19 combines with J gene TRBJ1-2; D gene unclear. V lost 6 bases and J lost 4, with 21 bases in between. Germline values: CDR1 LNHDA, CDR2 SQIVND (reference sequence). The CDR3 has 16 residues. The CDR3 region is CASSPRPRQMSYGYTF. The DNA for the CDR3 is TGTGCCAGTAGCCCAAGACCCAGGCAGATGAGCTATGGCTACACCTTC.

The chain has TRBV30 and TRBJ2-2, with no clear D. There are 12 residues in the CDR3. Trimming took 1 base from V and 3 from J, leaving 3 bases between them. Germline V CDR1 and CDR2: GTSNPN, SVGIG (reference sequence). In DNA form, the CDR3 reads TGTGCCTGGAGTGGCGACACCGGGGAGCTGTTTTTT. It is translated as CAWSGDTGELFF.

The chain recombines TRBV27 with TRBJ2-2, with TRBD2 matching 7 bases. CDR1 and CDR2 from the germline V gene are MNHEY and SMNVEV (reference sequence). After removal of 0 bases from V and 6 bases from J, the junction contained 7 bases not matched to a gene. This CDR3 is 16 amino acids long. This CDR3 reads CASSLSRRGEAGELFF. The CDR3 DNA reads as TGTGCCAGCAGTTTATCACGACGGGGGGAGGCCGGGGAGCTGTTTTTT.

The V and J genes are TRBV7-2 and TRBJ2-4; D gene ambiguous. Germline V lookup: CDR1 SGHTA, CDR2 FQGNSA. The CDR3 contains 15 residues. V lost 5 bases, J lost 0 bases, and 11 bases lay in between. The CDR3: CASSILPGAKNIQYF. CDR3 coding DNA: TGTGCCAGCAGCATCCTGCCGGGAGCCAAAAACATTCAGTACTTC.

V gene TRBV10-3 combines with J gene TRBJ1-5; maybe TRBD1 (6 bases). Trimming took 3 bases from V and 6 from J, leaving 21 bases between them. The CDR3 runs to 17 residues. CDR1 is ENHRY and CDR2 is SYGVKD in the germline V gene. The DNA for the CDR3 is TGTGCCATCAGTGACCAGGGGTTAATTTCGAATGGTCAGCCCCAGCATTTT. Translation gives CAISDQGLISNGQPQHF.

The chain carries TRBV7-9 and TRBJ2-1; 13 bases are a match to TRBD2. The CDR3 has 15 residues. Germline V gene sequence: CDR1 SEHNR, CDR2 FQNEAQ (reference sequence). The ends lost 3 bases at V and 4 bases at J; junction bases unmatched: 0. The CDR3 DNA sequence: TGTGCCAGCAGCTTGACTAGCGGGGGGTACAATGAGCAGTTCTTC. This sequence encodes CASSLTSGGYNEQFF.

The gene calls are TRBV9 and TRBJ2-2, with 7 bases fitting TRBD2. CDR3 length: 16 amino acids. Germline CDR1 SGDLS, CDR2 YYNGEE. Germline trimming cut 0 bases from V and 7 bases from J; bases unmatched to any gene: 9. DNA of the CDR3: TGTGCCAGCAGCGTAGACCGGGGGAGGGAAAACGGGGAGCTGTTTTTT. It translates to CASSVDRGRENGELFF.

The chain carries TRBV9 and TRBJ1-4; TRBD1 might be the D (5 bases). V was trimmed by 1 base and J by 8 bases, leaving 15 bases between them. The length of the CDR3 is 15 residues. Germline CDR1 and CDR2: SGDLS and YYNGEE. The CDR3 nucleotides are TGTGCCAGCAGCGTAACATCAAAAAAGGGGGAAAAACTGTTTTTT. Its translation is CASSVTSKKGEKLFF.

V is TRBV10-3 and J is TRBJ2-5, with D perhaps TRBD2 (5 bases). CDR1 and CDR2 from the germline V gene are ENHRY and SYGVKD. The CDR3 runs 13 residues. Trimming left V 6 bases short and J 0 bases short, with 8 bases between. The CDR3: CAIRERYQETQYF. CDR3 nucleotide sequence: TGTGCCATCAGGGAGCGGTACCAAGAGACCCAGTACTTC.

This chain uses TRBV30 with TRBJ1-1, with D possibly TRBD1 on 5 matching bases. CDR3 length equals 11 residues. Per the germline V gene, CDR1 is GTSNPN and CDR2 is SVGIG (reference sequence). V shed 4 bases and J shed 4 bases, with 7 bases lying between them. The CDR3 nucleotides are TGTGCCTGGACAGGGTTCACTGAAGCTTTCTTT. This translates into CAWTGFTEAFF.

The CDR3 DNA reads as TGTGCCAGCAGCCCCCCCGGGGGAGGGATCTACGAGCAGTACTTC. It encodes CASSPPGGGIYEQYF. The V call is TRBV5-4, the J call TRBJ2-7; TRBD2 agrees at 7 bases. Germline CDR1 reads SGHNT; CDR2 reads YYREEE (reference sequence). CDR3 length: 15 residues. With V trimmed by 4 bases and J by 3 bases, 10 bases remained unmatched. The full variable domain, rest sourced from reference TRBV5-4 and TRBJ2-7, is ETGVTQSPTHLIKTRGQQVTLRCSSQSGHNTVSWYQQALGQGPQFIFQYYREEENGRGNFPPRFSGLQFPNYSSELNVNALELDDSALYLCASSPPGGGIYEQYFGPGTRLTVT.

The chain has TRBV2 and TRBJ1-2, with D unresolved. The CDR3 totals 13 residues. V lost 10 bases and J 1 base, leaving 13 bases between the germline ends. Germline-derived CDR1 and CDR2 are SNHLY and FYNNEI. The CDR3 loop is CATKGGVNYGYTF. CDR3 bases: TGTGCCACCAAAGGCGGAGTTAACTATGGCTACACCTTC.

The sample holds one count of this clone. CDR3 in DNA: TGTGCCAGCAGTTACACAGATACGCAGTATTTT. Residues: CASSYTDTQYF. The chain links TRBV5-6 to TRBJ2-3; no reliable D call. Germline V gene lookup returns CDR1 SGHDT and CDR2 YYEEEE. V lost 5 bases to trimming and J lost 2 bases, with 3 bases between them. CDR3 length equals 11 residues.

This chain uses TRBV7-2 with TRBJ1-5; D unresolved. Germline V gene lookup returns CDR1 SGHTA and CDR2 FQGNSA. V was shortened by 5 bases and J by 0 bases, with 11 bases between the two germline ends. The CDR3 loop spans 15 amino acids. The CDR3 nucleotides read TGTGCCAGCAGCCCGGGTCCCTATAGCAATCAGCCCCAGCATTTT. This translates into CASSPGPYSNQPQHF.

The chain's CDR3 is CSVGGAAEQYF. In nucleotides, the CDR3 is TGCAGCGTTGGGGGCGCCGCCGAGCAGTACTTC. The chain combines TRBV29-1 with TRBJ2-7; tentative D call: TRBD1 (5 bases). The V gene lost 4 bases and the J gene lost 6 bases, with 10 bases spanning the gap. The length of the CDR3 is 11 residues. Germline CDR1 is SQVTM and CDR2 is ANQGSEA.

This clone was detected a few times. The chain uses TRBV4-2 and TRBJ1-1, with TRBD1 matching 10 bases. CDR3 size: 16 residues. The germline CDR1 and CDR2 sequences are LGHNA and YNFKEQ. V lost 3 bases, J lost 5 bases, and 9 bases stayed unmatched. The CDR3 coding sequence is TGTGCCAGCAGCCATGACAGGGGGCTGGAGGGAACTGAAGCTTTCTTT. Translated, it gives CASSHDRGLEGTEAFF.

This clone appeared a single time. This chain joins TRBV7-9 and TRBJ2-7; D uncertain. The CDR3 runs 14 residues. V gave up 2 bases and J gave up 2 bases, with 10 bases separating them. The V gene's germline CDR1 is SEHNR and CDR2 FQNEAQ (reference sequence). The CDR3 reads CASSLFEETYEQYF. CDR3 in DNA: TGTGCCAGCAGCTTATTTGAGGAAACCTACGAGCAGTACTTC.

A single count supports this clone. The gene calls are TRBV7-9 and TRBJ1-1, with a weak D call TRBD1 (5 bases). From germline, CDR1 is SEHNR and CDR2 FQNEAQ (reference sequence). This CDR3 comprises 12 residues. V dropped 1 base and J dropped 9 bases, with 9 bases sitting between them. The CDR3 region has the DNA TGTGCCAGCAGCTTAGGCGGGGGAAAAGCTTTCTTT. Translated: CASSLGGGKAFF.

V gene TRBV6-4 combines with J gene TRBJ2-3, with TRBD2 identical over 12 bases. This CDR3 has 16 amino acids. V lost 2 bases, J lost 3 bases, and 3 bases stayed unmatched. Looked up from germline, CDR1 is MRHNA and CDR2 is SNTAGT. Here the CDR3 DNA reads TGTGCCAGCAGTGACACCGGGACTAGCGGGACAGATACGCAGTATTTT. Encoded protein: CASSDTGTSGTDTQYF.

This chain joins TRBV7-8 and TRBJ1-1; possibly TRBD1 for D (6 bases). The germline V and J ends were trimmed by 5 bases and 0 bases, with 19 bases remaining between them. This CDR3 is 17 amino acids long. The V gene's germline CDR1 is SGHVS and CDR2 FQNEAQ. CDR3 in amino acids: CASSPRTATVMNTEAFF. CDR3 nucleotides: TGTGCCAGCAGCCCCAGGACAGCGACCGTTATGAACACTGAAGCTTTCTTT.